This is a list of T cell receptor beta chains from one sample in a study of shared clonotypes between healthy human individuals. The protocol was immunoSEQ multiplex PCR, while the TCRdb copy is restricted to in-frame clones and leaves out a portion. The data show 550,000 to 850,000 clones, around 70% seen once. Sequenced material: memory CD4+ T cells sorted from blood. The receptors stem from a woman under 40 in good health. The conserved cysteine and the conserved F or W are not part of the CDR3 here.

v_gene	CDR3aa
TRBV5-1	ASSPILAGGPGDTQY
TRBV30	AWSVTGGSNEQF
TRBV28	ASGGQYLSEQY
TRBV6-1	ASSGGVGQGFYEQY
TRBV27	ASSPGSLMRYGYT
TRBV11-1	ASSVTGIGTEAF
TRBV27	ASTPGTSPLNTEAF
TRBV11-2	ASSLAGRNYGYT
TRBV7-9	ASSLETGELF
TRBV5-1	ASSLAGGTTNEKLF
TRBV2	ASSPQQGVYQPQH
TRBV7-8	ASSRDRVSTDTQY
TRBV7-8	ASSPPTVSGNTIY
TRBV9	ASSAGSSGTLYEQY
TRBV19	ASSIAGGYQQY
TRBV7-9	ASSPGSTSTDTQY
TRBV11-2	ASSLGDRATEAF
TRBV10-1	ASSEQLAGGNEQF
TRBV28	ASSLILNREGHGYT
TRBV10-3	ATQGGRELAKNIQY
TRBV19	AWSVGSHYEQY
TRBV4-1	ASSPGLAGGLAKNIQY
TRBV4-1	ASSQDRAGVVGETQY
TRBV25-1	ASSDTSSGRLSYEQY
TRBV11-2	ASSKGTSGGQGEQY
TRBV4-1	ASSQDIAPPYEQY
TRBV5-1	ASSGGQANTEAF
TRBV2	ASNRDREVETQY
TRBV19	ASSKAGTGGPNEKLF
TRBV25-1	ASSGRPSTDTQY
TRBV6-1	ASSGFQGNYQRLHNEQF
TRBV29-1	SVEALDRRGEQY
TRBV6-6	ASSPYSYQETQY
TRBV15	ATSRDGVGNQPQH
TRBV5-5	ASSSNYGYT
TRBV15	ATSAQDYGYT
TRBV5-4	ASSLPPGHTPSGANVLT
TRBV30	AWTRNTEGKLF
TRBV14	ASSQAGEYNEQF
TRBV5-1	ASSLGELNTEAF